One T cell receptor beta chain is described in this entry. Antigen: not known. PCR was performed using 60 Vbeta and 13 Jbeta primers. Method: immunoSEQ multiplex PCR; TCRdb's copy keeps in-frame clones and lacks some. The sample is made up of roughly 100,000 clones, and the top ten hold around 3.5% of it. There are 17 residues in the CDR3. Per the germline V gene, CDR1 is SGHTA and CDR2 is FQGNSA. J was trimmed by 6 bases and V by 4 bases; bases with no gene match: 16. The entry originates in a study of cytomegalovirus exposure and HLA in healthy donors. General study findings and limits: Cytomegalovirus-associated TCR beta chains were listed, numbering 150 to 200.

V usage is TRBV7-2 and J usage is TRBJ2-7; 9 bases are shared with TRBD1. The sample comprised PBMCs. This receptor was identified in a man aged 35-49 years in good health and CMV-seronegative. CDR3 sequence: CASSSVPFGTGKSEQYF. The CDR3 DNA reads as TGTGCCAGCAGCTCCGTTCCTTTTGGGACAGGGAAGTCCGAGCAGTACTTC.